This entry lists 10 T cell receptor beta chains sequenced from one sample in a study of blood T cell repertoires in COVID-19. The protocol was immunoSEQ multiplex PCR, while the TCRdb copy is restricted to in-frame clones and leaves out a portion. The data show roughly 43,000 clones, more than 75% seen once. Sequenced sample: peripheral blood. The origin of the receptors is a woman between 65 and 79 years old in a cohort sampled during active COVID-19.

This chain joins TRBV30 and TRBJ1-5; TRBD1 matches at 9 bases. Per the germline V gene, CDR1 is GTSNPN and CDR2 is SVGIG (reference sequence). The CDR3 is made up of 13 amino acids. Unmatched junction bases numbered 1, after V lost 2 bases and J lost 5 bases. The CDR3: CAWSTGGDQPQHF. CDR3 DNA: TGTGCCTGGAGTACAGGGGGCGATCAGCCCCAGCATTTT.

This rearrangement joins TRBV3-1 (or the pseudogene TRBV3-2) to TRBJ2-3; 8 bases are a match to TRBD2. Germline V lookup: CDR1 LGHDT, CDR2 YNNKEL (reference sequence). The CDR3 extends over 16 amino acids. V gave up 3 bases and J gave up 2 bases; unmatched junction bases: 7. CDR3 in DNA: TGTGCCAGCAGCCATAGCGGGGTCCGATACACAGATACGCAGTATTTT. Translated: CASSHSGVRYTDTQYF.

The chain employs TRBV28 and TRBJ1-4; D may be TRBD1 (6 bases). CDR3 length equals 14 residues. CDR1 is MDHEN and CDR2 is SYDVKM in the germline V gene. V was trimmed by 6 bases and J by 4 bases, leaving 12 bases between them. The CDR3 DNA sequence: TGTGCCAGCAGCTCCGGACAGTTTAATGAAAAACTGTTTTTT. This sequence encodes CASSSGQFNEKLFF.

CDR3 residues: CASSLWVGGANEKLFF. Written as DNA, the CDR3 is TGCGCCAGCAGCCTATGGGTCGGGGGGGCTAATGAAAAACTGTTTTTT. This rearrangement joins TRBV4-1 to TRBJ1-4; D perhaps matches TRBD1 (5 bases). The CDR3 spans 16 residues. Germline CDR1 is MGHRA and CDR2 is YSYEKL. V was trimmed by 4 bases and J by 3 bases, leaving 15 bases between them.

The chain joins TRBV3-1 (or the pseudogene TRBV3-2) to TRBJ1-1; possible D gene TRBD1, 6 bases. Trimming removed 3 bases at V and 7 bases at J, with 15 bases between. CDR3 length equals 14 residues. Germline CDR1 LGHDT, CDR2 YNNKEL (reference sequence). The CDR3 DNA is TGTGCCAGCAGCCAGGTGGGGGGGGCGGTTGAAGCTTTCTTT. Its protein is CASSQVGGAVEAFF.

This chain uses TRBV12-3 or TRBV12-4 with TRBJ1-5, with D possibly being TRBD1 (5 bases). Between the trimmed V and J ends, which lost 7 bases and 4 bases, there was a span of 11 bases. This CDR3 is built from 13 residues. CDR3 region: CASTPGENQPQHF. The CDR3 nucleotides are TGTGCCAGCACCCCGGGGGAGAATCAGCCCCAGCATTTT.

The chain links TRBV6-6 to TRBJ1-2; D gene uncertain. The CDR3 has 13 amino acids. Trimming removed 6 bases from V and 0 bases from J, with 8 bases in between. The germline V gene encodes CDR1 MNHNY and CDR2 SVGAGI (reference sequence). This CDR3 is CASSPGANYGYTF. The CDR3 DNA sequence: TGTGCCAGCAGCCCCGGGGCTAACTATGGCTACACCTTC.

This chain uses TRBV28 with TRBJ2-7, with D perhaps TRBD1 (6 bases). Germline V gene data show CDR1 as MDHEN and CDR2 as SYDVKM. Deletions cut 1 base from V and 11 bases from J, with 12 bases between. CDR3 size: 12 residues. The CDR3 coding sequence is TGTGCCAGCAGTTTATCACAGGGTGATGAGTACTTC. Translation gives CASSLSQGDEYF.

This rearrangement joins TRBV6-4 to TRBJ1-1; D is perhaps TRBD1 (5 bases). The germline V gene encodes CDR1 MRHNA and CDR2 SNTAGT. The germline V and J ends were trimmed by 3 bases and 8 bases, with 7 bases remaining between them. CDR3 size: 11 residues. The CDR3 DNA reads TGTGCCAGCAGTGAGGGGGGGGAAGCTTTCTTT. It codes for CASSEGGEAFF.

The chain joins TRBV2 to TRBJ2-3, with unresolved D. The CDR3 runs to 13 residues. The V end lost 0 bases, the J end lost 6 bases, and 7 bases lay between the germline ends. Germline CDR1 is SNHLY and CDR2 is FYNNEI. The CDR3 is CASSEAMRDTQYF. In DNA, the CDR3 is TGTGCCAGCAGTGAAGCGATGAGGGATACGCAGTATTTT. The entire variable domain, with the rest obtained from reference TRBV2 and TRBJ2-3, is as follows: EPEVTQTPSHQVTQMGQEVILRCVPISNHLYFYWYRQILGQKVEFLVSFYNNEISEKSEIFDDQFSVERPDGSNFTLKIRSTKLEDSAMYFCASSEAMRDTQYFGPGTRLTVL.